Listed here is a single T cell receptor beta chain. The target antigen is unknown. Nominal health characterized the donors when sampled, though unrecorded immune exposures were likely. Both 60 Vbeta primers and 13 Jbeta primers went into the PCR. Assay used: immunoSEQ multiplex PCR; TCRdb lists only in-frame clones, some missing. This table has about 98,000 clones, about 80% appearing once. The record originates from a study of cytomegalovirus exposure and HLA in healthy donors. Study-wide points: The study labeled 150 to 200 TCR beta chains cytomegalovirus-associated.

The CDR3 totals 13 residues. The germline gives CDR1 SGHRS, CDR2 YFSETQ. V dropped 3 bases and J dropped 0 bases, with 6 bases sitting between them. The J gene is TRBJ2-5, the V gene TRBV5-1; no clear D gene. Sequencing used PBMCs. The source is a female donor in good health and CMV-seropositive. CDR3 nucleotides: TGCGCCAGCAGCTACGACAACCAAGAGACCCAGTACTTC. Amino acids: CASSYDNQETQYF.